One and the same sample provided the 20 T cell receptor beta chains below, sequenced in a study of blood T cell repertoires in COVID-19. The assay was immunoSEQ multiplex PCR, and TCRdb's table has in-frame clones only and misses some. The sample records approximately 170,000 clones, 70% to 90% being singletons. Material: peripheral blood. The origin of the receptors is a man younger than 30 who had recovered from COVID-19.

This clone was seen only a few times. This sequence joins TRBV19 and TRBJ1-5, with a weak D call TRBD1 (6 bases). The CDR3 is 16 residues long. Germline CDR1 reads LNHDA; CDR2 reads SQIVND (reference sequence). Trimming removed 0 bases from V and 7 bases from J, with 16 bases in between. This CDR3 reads CASSIDMGTQGQPQHF. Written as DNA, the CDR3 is TGTGCCAGTAGTATAGATATGGGGACCCAGGGGCAGCCCCAGCATTTT.

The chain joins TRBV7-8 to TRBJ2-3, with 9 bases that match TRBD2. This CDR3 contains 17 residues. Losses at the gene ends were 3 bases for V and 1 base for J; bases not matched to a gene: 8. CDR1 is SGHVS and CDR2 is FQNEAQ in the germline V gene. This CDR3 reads CASSFPWTSEGTDTQYF. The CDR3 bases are TGTGCCAGCAGCTTCCCCTGGACTAGCGAAGGCACAGATACGCAGTATTTT.

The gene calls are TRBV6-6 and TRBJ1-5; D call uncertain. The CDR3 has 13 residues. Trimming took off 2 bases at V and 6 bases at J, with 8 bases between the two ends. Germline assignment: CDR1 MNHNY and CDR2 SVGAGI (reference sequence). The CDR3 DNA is TGTGCCAGCAGTTACGAGGCGAGTCAGCCCCAGCATTTT. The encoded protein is CASSYEASQPQHF.

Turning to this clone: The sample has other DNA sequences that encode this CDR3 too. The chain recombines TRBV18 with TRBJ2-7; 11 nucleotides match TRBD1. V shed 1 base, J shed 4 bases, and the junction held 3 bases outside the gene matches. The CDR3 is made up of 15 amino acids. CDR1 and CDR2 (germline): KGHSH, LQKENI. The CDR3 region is CASSPLGQGAYEQYF. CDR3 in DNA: TGTGCCAGCTCACCACTCGGACAGGGGGCTTACGAGCAGTACTTC.

For the CDR3, the DNA is TGTGCCAGCAGCCAAGATCCCGGCGGGAGCTCCTACGAGCAGTACTTC. It codes for CASSQDPGGSSYEQYF. The rearrangement uses TRBV14 and TRBJ2-7, with TRBD2 identical over 7 bases. The V segment lost 0 bases and the J segment 0 bases; nucleotides outside the gene matches: 5. Germline V gene lookup returns CDR1 SGHDN and CDR2 FVKESK. The CDR3 is made up of 16 amino acids.

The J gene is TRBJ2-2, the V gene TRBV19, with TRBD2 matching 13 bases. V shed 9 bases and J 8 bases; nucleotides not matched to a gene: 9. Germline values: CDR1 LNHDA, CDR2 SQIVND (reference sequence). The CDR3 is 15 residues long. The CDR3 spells CASLPGTSGTGELFF. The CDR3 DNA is TGTGCCAGCCTTCCCGGGACTAGCGGGACTGGGGAGCTGTTTTTT.

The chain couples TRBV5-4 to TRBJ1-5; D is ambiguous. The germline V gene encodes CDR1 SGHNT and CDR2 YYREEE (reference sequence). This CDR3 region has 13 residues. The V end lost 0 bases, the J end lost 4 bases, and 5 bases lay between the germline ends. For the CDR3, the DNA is TGTGCCAGCAGCTTGGACCTAAATCAGCCCCAGCATTTT. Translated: CASSLDLNQPQHF.

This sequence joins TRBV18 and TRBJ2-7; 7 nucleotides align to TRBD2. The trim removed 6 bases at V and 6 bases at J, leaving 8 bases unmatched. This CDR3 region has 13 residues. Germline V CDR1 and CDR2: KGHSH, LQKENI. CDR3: CASSSERGGEQYF. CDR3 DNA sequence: TGTGCCAGCTCGTCGGAGCGGGGCGGCGAGCAGTACTTC.

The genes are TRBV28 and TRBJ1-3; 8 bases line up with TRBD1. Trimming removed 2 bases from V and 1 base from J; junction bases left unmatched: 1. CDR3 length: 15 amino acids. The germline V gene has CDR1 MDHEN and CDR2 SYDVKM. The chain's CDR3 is CASSLQGASGNTIYF. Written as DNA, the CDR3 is TGTGCCAGCAGTTTACAGGGGGCTTCTGGAAACACCATATATTTT. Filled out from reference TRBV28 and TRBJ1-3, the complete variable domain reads DVKVTQSSRYLVKRTGEKVFLECVQDMDHENMFWYRQDPGLGLRLIYFSYDVKMKEKGDIPEGYSVSREKKERFSLILESASTNQTSMYLCASSLQGASGNTIYFGEGSWLTVV.

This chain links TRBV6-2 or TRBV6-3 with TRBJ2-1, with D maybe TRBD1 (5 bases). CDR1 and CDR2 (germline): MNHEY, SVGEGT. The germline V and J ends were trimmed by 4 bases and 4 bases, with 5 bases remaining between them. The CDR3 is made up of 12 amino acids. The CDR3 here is CASSWTYNEQFF. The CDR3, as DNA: TGTGCCAGCAGTTGGACATACAATGAGCAGTTCTTC.

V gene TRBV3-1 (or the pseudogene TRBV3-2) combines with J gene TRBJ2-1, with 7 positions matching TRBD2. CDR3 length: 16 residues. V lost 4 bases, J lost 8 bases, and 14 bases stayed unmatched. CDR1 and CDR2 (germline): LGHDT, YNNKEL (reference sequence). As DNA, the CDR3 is TGTGCCAGCAGCCGCAGCTCGGGACTAAGGGGTGATGAGCAGTTCTTC. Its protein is CASSRSSGLRGDEQFF.

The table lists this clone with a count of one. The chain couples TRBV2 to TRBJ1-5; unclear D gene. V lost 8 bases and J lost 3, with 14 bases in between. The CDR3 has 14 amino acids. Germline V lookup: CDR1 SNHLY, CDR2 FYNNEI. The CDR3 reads CASVAKPPNQPQHF. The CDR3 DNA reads TGTGCCAGCGTCGCCAAGCCCCCCAATCAGCCCCAGCATTTT.

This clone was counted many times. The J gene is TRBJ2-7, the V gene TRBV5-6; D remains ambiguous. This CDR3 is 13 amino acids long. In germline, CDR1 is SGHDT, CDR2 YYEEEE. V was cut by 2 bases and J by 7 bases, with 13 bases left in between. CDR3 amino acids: CASSFKLNREQYF. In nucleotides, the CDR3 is TGTGCCAGCAGCTTTAAACTGAACAGAGAGCAGTACTTC.

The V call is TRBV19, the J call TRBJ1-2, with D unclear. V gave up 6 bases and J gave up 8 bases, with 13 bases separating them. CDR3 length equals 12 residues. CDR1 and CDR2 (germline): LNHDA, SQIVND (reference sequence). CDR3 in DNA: TGTGCCAGTAGGGACGGAGGTCGCGGCTACACCTTC. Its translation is CASRDGGRGYTF.

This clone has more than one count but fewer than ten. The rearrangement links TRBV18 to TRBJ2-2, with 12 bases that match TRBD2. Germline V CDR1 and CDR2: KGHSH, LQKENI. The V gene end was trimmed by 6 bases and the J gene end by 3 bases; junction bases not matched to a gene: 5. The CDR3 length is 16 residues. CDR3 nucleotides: TGTGCCAGCTCCCCAGGACTAGCGGGGCACACCGGGGAGCTGTTTTTT. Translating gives CASSPGLAGHTGELFF.

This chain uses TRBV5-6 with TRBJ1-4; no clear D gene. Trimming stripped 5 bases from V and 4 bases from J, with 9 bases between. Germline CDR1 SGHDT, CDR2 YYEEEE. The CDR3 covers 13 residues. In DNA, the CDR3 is TGTGCCAGCAGTCGGTTCCATAATGAAAAACTGTTTTTT. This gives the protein CASSRFHNEKLFF.

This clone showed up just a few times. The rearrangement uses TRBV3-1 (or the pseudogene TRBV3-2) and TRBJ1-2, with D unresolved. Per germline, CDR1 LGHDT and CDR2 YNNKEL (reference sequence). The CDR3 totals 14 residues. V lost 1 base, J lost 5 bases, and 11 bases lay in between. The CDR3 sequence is CASSQGSQLYGYTF. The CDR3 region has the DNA TGTGCCAGCAGCCAAGGTAGCCAGCTTTATGGCTACACCTTC.

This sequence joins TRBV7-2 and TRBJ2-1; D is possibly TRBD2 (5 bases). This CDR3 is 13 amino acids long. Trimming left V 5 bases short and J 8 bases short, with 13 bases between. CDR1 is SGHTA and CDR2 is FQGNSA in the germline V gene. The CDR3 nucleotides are TGTGCCAGCAGCGTCCAAGGCGGGTATGAGCAGTTCTTC. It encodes CASSVQGGYEQFF.

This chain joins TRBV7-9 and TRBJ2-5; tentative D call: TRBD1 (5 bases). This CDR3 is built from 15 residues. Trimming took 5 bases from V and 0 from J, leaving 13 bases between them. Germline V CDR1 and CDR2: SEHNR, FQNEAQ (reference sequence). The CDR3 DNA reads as TGTGCCAGCAGCCCCGCCCAGGGTTACCAAGAGACCCAGTACTTC. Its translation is CASSPAQGYQETQYF.

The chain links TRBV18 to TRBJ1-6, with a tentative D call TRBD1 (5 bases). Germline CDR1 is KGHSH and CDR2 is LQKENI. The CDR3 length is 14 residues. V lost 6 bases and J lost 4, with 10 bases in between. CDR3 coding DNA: TGTGCCAGCTCCCCGCAGGGTTATAATTCACCCCTCCACTTT. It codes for CASSPQGYNSPLHF. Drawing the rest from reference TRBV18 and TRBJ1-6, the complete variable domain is NAGVMQNPRHLVRRRGQEARLRCSPMKGHSHVYWYRQLPEEGLKFMVYLQKENIIDESGMPKERFSAEFPKEGPSILRIQQVVRGDSAAYFCASSPQGYNSPLHFGNGTRLTVT.